Listed below are T cell receptor beta chains from one sample, sequenced in a study of beta chain features in type 1 diabetes. Clones were sequenced by immunoSEQ multiplex PCR, and TCRdb holds only the in-frame ones, with some missing. The sample lists a few hundred thousand clones; 11% were seen once. Material for sequencing was naive CD4+ T cells from blood. These receptors were taken from a woman in her 30s in good health. Each CDR3 is given with its conserved first and last residue. The D gene is left open where the match is weak. Where a row states a size, it is once, few, many or the class of an expanded clone; other rows omit it.

j_call,v_call,d_call,clone_size,cdr3_aa,cdr3_nt
TRBJ1-2,TRBV29-1,NA,NA,CSVEPTGSNYGYTF,TGCAGCGTTGAACCCACGGGGAGTAACTATGGCTACACCTTC
TRBJ2-3,TRBV30,TRBD2,few,CAWSVGLAGGSDTQYF,TGTGCCTGGAGTGTAGGGCTAGCGGGAGGATCAGATACGCAGTATTTT
TRBJ1-1,TRBV18,TRBD1,NA,CASSPTGGDTEAFF,TGTGCCAGCTCACCTACAGGGGGGGACACTGAAGCTTTCTTT
TRBJ1-5,TRBV27,NA,NA,CASSLQGGEQPQHF,TGTGCCAGCAGTTTACAGGGTGGGGAACAGCCCCAGCATTTT
TRBJ2-2,TRBV6-5,NA,NA,CASSRGLTTGELFF,TGTGCCAGCAGCCGAGGGCTGACCACCGGGGAGCTGTTTTTT
TRBJ2-1,TRBV29-1,TRBD2,NA,CSVDLRTSGQFF,TGCAGCGTTGATCTCCGGACTAGCGGGCAGTTCTTC
TRBJ2-1,TRBV5-1,TRBD1,NA,CASSWGTGVNNEQFF,TGCGCCAGCAGCTGGGGGACAGGTGTGAACAATGAGCAGTTCTTC
TRBJ2-7,TRBV2,NA,NA,CASSQIYEQYF,TGTGCCAGCAGCCAGATTTACGAGCAGTACTTC
TRBJ2-1,TRBV9,TRBD2,few,CASSVSLAARDEQFF,TGTGCCAGCAGCGTGAGTCTAGCGGCGAGGGATGAGCAGTTCTTC
TRBJ1-2,TRBV30,NA,few,CAWSVQKYGYTF,TGTGCCTGGAGTGTACAAAAGTATGGCTACACCTTC
TRBJ2-7,TRBV27,NA,NA,CASSRRQPYEQYF,TGTGCCAGCAGTAGAAGACAGCCCTACGAGCAGTACTTC
TRBJ2-1,TRBV7-2,TRBD2,NA,CASSSRLAGVGNEQFF,TGTGCCAGCAGCTCGCGACTAGCGGGAGTGGGCAATGAGCAGTTCTTC
TRBJ2-7,TRBV4-1,TRBD2,NA,CASSPGLAGETYEQYF,TGCGCCAGCAGCCCCGGACTAGCGGGCGAGACCTACGAGCAGTACTTC
TRBJ2-7,TRBV5-4,NA,NA,CASSLLSGSSYEQYF,TGTGCCAGCAGCCTCCTCAGCGGCAGCTCCTACGAGCAGTACTTC
TRBJ1-5,TRBV19,NA,NA,CASSIVLNSNQPQHF,TGTGCCAGTAGTATAGTCCTTAATAGCAATCAGCCCCAGCATTTT